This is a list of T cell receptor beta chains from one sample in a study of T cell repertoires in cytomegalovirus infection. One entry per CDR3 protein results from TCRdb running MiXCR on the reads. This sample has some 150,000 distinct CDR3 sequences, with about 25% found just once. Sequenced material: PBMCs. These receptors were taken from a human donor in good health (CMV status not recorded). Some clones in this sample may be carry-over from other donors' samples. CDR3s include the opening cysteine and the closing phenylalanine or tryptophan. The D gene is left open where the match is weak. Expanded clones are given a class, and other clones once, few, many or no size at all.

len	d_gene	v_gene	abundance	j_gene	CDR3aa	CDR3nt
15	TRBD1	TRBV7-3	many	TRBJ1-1	CASSPGTALNTEAFF	TGTGCCAGCAGCCCTGGGACAGCCTTGAACACTGAAGCTTTCTTT
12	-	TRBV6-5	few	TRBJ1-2	CASSRTGLGYTF	TGTGCCAGCAGCCGCACAGGGCTTGGCTACACCTTC
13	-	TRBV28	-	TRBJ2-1	CASMGRIYNEQFF	TGTGCCAGCATGGGAAGAATTTACAATGAGCAGTTCTTC
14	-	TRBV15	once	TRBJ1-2	CATRSNQGSYGYTF	TGTGCCACCAGGTCGAATCAGGGTTCCTATGGCTACACCTTC
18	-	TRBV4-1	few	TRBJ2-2	CASSQEGSGASNTGELFF	TGCGCCAGCAGCCAAGAGGGGTCAGGGGCGTCGAACACCGGGGAGCTGTTTTTT
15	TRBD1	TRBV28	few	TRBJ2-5	CASSRPRDSQETQYF	TGTGCCAGCAGCCGGCCCCGGGACAGCCAAGAGACCCAGTACTTC
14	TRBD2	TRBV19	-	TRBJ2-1	CASSTGLAVNEQFF	TGTGCCAGTAGTACGGGACTAGCGGTTAATGAGCAGTTCTTC
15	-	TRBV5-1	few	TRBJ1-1	CASRLTVDRNTEAFF	TGCGCCAGCCGATTAACCGTGGACAGAAACACTGAAGCTTTCTTT
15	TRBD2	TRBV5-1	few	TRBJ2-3	CASSIAGANTDTQYF	TGCGCCAGCAGCATAGCGGGGGCCAACACAGATACGCAGTATTTT
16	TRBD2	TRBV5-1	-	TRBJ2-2	CASSTGLAGNTGELFF	TGCGCCAGCAGCACCGGACTAGCGGGGAACACCGGGGAGCTGTTTTTT
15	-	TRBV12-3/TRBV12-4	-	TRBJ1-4	CASSIWGEGSEKLFF	TGTGCCAGCTCGATTTGGGGGGAGGGTTCTGAAAAACTGTTTTTT
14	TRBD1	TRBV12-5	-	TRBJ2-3	CASGTGTVWGTQYF	TGTGCTAGTGGAACCGGGACAGTCTGGGGTACGCAGTATTTT
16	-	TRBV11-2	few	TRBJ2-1	CASSLRGLSSYNEQFF	TGTGCCAGCAGCTTAAGGGGTCTGAGCTCCTACAATGAGCAGTTCTTC
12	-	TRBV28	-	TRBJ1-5	CASSLWNQPQHF	TGTGCCAGCAGTTTATGGAATCAGCCCCAGCATTTT
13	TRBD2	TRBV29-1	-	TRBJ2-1	CRVGLAGSREQFF	TGCAGGGTGGGACTAGCGGGGTCTCGTGAGCAGTTCTTC
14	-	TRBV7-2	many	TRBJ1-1	CASSLGALSTEAFF	TGTGCCAGCAGCCTGGGGGCGCTTAGTACTGAAGCTTTCTTT
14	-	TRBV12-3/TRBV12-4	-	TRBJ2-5	CASSFTGGGETQYF	TGTGCCAGCAGTTTCACAGGTGGGGGAGAGACCCAGTACTTC
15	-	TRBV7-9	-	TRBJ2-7	CASSSIQSASYEQYF	TGTGCCAGCAGCTCGATCCAGTCGGCGTCCTACGAGCAGTACTTC
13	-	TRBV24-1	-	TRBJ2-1	CATSEVGYNEQFF	TGTGCCACCAGTGAGGTGGGGTACAATGAGCAGTTCTTC
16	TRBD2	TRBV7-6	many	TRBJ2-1	CASSLEFSSGSDEQFF	TGTGCCAGCAGCTTAGAGTTTTCTAGCGGGAGCGATGAGCAGTTCTTC
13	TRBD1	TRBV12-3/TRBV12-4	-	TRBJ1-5	CASSFRGAQPQHF	TGTGCCAGCAGTTTCAGGGGGGCTCAGCCCCAGCATTTT
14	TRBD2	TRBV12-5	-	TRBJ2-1	CASGSSTRGVEQFF	TGTGCTAGTGGTTCCTCGACGCGGGGGGTTGAGCAGTTCTTC
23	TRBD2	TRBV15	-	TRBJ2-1	CATSRGFHAAGLAATGSYNEQFF	TGTGCCACCAGCAGAGGATTCCATGCAGCGGGACTAGCGGCAACGGGCTCCTACAATGAGCAGTTCTTC
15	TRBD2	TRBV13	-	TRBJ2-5	CASSLAGGPSPTQYF	TGTGCCAGCAGCTTAGCGGGAGGGCCATCTCCGACCCAGTACTTC
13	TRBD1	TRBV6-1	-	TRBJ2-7	CASRSTGAYEQYF	TGTGCCAGCAGATCGACAGGGGCTTACGAGCAGTACTTC
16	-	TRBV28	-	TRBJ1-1	CASTSGPGLMNTEAFF	TGTGCCAGCACATCGGGGCCCGGTCTCATGAACACTGAAGCTTTCTTT
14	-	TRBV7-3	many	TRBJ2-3	CASARDGGTDTQYF	TGTGCCAGCGCCCGGGACGGTGGCACAGATACGCAGTATTTT
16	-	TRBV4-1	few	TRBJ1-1	CASSLEVAGMNTEAFF	TGCGCCAGCAGCCTAGAGGTTGCGGGTATGAACACTGAAGCTTTCTTT
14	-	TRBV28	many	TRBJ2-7	CASSFFARAYEQYF	TGTGCCAGCAGTTTCTTTGCCAGAGCCTACGAGCAGTACTTC
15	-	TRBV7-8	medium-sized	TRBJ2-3	CASSLGVGSGYTQYF	TGTGCCAGCAGCTTAGGAGTCGGGAGCGGCTATACGCAGTATTTT
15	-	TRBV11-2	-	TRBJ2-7	CASSLSVTVPYEQYF	TGTGCCAGCAGCTTAAGCGTGACAGTCCCCTACGAGCAGTACTTC
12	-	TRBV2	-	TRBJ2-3	CASSRRADTQYF	TGTGCCAGCAGTCGCCGAGCAGATACGCAGTATTTT
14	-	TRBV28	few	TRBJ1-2	CASSAGQLIGGYTF	TGTGCCAGCAGTGCGGGACAACTCATCGGGGGCTACACCTTC
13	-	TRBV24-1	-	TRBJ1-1	CATRREWGTEAFF	TGTGCCACCCGTCGAGAGTGGGGCACTGAAGCTTTCTTT
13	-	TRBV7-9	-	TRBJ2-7	CASSLPISYEQYF	TGTGCCAGCAGTCTTCCGATTTCCTACGAGCAGTACTTC
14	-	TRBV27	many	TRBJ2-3	CASSGVEGRDTQYF	TGTGCCAGCAGTGGGGTAGAAGGACGCGATACGCAGTATTTT
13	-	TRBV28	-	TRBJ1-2	CASSPDRNYGYTF	TGTGCCAGCAGTCCCGACAGAAACTATGGCTACACCTTC
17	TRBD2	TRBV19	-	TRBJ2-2	CASSLLAGGSNTGELFF	TGTGCCAGTAGTCTCCTAGCGGGAGGCTCGAACACCGGGGAGCTGTTTTTT
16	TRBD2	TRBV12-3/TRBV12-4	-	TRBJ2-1	CASGQRGGGTYNEQFF	TGTGCCAGCGGACAGCGGGGGGGCGGAACCTACAATGAGCAGTTCTTC
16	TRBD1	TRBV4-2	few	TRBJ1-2	CASSQDPAGGPYGYTF	TGTGCCAGCAGCCAAGATCCGGCAGGGGGGCCCTATGGCTACACCTTC
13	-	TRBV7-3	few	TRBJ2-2	CASSSTGHGELFF	TGTGCCAGCAGCTCGACAGGCCACGGGGAGCTGTTTTTT
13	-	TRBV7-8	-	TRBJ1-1	CASSLDVSTEAFF	TGTGCCAGCAGCTTAGATGTGAGCACTGAAGCTTTCTTT
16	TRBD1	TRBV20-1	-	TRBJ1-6	CSARDPGTGGNSPLHF	TGCAGTGCTAGAGATCCCGGGACAGGGGGTAATTCACCCCTCCACTTT
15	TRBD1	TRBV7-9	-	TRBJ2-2	CASSPGGRDTGELFF	TGTGCCAGCAGCCCAGGGGGCCGCGACACCGGGGAGCTGTTTTTT
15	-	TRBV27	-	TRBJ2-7	CASSLSKRTPYEQYF	TGTGCCAGCAGTTTATCTAAGAGAACCCCTTACGAGCAGTACTTC
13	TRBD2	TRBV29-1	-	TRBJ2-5	CSVELAGVETQYF	TGCAGCGTTGAACTAGCGGGAGTGGAGACCCAGTACTTC
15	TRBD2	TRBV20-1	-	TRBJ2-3	CSAYNRLAVRDTQYF	TGCAGTGCTTATAATCGACTAGCGGTTAGAGATACGCAGTATTTT
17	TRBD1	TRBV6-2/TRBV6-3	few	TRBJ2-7	CASTLKKPGQGLYEQYF	TGTGCCAGCACTTTGAAAAAGCCGGGACAGGGGCTCTACGAGCAGTACTTC
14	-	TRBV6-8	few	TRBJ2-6	CASMLGSGANVLTF	TGTGCCAGCATGCTGGGCTCCGGGGCCAACGTCCTGACTTTC